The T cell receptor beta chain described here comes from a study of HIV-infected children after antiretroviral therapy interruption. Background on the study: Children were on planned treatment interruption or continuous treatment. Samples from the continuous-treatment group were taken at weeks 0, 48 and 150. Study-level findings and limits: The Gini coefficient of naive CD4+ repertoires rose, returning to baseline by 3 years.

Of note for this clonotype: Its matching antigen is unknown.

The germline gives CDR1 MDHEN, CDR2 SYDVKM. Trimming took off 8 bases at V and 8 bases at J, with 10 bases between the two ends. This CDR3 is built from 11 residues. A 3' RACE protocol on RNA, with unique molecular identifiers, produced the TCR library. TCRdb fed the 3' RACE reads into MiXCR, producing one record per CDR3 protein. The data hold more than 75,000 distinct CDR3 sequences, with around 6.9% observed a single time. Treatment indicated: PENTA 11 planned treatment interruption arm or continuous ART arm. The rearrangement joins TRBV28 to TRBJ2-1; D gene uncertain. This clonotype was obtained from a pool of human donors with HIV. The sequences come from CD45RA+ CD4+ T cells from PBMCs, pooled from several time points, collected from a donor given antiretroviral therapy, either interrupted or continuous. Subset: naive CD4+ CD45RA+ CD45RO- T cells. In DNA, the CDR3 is TGTGCCAGCGGTGCGTCTGATGAGCAGTTCTTC. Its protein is CASGASDEQFF.